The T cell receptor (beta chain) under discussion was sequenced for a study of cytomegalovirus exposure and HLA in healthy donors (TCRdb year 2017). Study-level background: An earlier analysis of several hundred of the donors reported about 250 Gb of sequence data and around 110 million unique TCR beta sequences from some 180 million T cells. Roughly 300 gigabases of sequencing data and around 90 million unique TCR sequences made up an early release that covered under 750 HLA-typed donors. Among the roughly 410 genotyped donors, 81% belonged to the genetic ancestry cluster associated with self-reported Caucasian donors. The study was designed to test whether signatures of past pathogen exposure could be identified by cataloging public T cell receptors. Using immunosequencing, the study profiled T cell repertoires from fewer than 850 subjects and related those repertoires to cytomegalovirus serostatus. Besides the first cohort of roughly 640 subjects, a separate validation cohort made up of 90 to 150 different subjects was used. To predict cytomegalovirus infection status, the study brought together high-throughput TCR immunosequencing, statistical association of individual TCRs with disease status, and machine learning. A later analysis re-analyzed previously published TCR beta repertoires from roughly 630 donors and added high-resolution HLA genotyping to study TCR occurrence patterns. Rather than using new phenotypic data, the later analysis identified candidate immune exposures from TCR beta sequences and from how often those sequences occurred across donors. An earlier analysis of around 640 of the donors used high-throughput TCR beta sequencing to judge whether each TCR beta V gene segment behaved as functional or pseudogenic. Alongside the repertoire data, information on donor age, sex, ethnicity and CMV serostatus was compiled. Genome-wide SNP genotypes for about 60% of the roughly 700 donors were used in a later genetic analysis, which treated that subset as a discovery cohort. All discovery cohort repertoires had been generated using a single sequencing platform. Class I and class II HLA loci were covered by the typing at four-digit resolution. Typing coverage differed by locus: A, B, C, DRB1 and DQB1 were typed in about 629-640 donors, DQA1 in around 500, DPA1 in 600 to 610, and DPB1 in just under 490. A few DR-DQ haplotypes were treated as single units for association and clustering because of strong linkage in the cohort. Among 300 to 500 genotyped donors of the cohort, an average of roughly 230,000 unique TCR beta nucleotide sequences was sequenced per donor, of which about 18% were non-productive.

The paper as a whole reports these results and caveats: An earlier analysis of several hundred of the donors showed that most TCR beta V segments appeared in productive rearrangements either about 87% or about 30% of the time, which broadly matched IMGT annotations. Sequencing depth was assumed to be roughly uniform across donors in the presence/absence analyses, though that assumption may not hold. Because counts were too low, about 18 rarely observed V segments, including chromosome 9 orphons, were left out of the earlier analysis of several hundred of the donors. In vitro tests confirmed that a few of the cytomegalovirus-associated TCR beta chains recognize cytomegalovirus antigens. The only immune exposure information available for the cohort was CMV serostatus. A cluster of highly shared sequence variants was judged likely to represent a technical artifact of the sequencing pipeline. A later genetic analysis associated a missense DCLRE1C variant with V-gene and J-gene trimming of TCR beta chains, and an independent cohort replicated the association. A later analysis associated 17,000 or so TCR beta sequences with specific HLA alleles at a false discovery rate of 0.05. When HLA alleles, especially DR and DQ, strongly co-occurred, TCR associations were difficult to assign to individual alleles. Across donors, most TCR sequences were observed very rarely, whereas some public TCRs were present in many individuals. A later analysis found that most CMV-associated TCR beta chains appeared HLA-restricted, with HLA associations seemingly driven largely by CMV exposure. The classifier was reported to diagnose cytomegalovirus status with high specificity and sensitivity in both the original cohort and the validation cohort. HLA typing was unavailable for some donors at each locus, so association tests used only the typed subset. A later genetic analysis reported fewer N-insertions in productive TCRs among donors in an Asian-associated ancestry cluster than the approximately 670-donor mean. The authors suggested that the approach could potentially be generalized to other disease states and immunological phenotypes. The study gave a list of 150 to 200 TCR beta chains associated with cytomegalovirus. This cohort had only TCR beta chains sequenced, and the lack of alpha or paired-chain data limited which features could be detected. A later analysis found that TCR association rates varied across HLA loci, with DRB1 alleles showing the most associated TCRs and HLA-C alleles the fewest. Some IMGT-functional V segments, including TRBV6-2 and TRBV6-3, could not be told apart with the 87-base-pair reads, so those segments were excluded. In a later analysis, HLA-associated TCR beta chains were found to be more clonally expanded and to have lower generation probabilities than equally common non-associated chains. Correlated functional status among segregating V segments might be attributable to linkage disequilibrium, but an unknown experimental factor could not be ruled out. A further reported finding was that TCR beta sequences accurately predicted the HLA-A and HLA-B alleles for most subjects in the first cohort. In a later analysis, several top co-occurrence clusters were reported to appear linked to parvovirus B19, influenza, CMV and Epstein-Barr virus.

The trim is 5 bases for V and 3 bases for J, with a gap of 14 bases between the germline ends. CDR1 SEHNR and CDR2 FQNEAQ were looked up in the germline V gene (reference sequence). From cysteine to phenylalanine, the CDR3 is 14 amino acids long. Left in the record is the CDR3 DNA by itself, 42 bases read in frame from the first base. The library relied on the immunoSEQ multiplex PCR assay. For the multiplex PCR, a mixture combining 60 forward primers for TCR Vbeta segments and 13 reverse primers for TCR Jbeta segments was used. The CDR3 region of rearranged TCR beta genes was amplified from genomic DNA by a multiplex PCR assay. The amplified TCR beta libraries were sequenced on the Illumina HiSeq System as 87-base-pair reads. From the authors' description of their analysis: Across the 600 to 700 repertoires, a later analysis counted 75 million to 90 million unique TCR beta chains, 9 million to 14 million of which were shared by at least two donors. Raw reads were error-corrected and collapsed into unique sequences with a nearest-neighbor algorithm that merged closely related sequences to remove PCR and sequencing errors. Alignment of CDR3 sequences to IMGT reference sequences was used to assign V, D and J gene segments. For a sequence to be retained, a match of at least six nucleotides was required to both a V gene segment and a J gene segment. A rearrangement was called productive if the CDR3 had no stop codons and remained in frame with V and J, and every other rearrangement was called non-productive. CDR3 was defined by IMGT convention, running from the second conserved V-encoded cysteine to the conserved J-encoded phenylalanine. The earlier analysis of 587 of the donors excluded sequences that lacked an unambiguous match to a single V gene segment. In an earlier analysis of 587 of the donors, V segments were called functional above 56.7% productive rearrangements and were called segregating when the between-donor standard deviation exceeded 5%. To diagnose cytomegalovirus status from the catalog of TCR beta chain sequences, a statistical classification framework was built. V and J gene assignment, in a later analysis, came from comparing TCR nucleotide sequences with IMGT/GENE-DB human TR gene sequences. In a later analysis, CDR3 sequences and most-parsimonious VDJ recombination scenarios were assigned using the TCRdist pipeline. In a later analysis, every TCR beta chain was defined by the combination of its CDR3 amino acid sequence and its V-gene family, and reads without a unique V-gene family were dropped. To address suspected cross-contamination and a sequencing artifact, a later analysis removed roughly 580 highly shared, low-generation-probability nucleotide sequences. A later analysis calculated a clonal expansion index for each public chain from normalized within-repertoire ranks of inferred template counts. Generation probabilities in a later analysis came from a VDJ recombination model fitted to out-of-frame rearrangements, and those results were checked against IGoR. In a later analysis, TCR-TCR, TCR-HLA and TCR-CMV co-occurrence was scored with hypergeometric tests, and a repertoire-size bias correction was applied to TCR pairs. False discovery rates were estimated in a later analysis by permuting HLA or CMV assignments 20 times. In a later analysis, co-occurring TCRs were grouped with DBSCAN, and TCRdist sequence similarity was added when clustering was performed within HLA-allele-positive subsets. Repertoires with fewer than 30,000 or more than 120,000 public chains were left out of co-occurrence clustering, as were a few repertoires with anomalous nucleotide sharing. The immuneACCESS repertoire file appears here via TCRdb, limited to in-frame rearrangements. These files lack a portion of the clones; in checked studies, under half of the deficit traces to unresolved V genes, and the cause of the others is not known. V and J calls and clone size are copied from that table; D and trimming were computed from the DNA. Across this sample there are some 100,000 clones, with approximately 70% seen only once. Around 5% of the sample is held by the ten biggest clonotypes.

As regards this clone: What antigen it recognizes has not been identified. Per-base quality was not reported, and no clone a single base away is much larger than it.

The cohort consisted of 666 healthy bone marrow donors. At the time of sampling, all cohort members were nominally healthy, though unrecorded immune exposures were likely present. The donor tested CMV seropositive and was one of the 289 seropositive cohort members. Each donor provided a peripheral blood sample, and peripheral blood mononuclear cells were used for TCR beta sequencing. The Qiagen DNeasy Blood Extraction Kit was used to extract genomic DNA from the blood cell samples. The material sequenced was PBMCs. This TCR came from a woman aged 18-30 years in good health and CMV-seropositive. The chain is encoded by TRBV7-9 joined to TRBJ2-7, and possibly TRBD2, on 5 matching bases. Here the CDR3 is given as CASSHTYGNYEQYF. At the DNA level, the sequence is TGTGCCAGCAGCCATACATACGGGAACTACGAGCAGTACTTC.